A single sample is the source of the 2 T cell receptor beta chains below, sequenced in a study of blood T cell repertoires in COVID-19. Profiled with immunoSEQ multiplex PCR; TCRdb holds only in-frame clones, not every one. There are 72,000 or so clones in the sample; around 82% occur only once, and around 16% lies in the top ten. The sequenced material came from peripheral blood. Receptors were obtained from an elderly man with active COVID-19.

This sequence joins TRBV7-8 and TRBJ1-1; D remains ambiguous. V was clipped by 3 bases and J by 6 bases, with 8 bases between them. This CDR3 is built from 12 residues. Germline V gives CDR1 SGHVS, CDR2 FQNEAQ. The CDR3 region is CASSFGVAEAFF. The CDR3 DNA follows: TGTGCCAGCAGCTTCGGGGTGGCTGAAGCTTTCTTT.

This clone has a handful of counts. The rearrangement uses TRBV28 and TRBJ2-3, with TRBD2 as a possible D gene (6 bases). Trimming stripped 3 bases from V and 4 bases from J, with 11 bases between. Germline V CDR1 and CDR2: MDHEN, SYDVKM. There are 14 residues in the CDR3. The CDR3 nucleotides read TGTGCCAGCAGTTTTGGCGGGACCCCAGATACGCAGTATTTT. Translating gives CASSFGGTPDTQYF.